These T cell receptor beta chains were read from a single sample in a study of blood T cell repertoires in COVID-19. Here immunoSEQ multiplex PCR was the method, and the copy in TCRdb shows in-frame clones only, minus some. The table shows about 260,000 clones, with about 89% occurring only once. The sequenced sample consisted of peripheral blood. These receptors were collected from a man aged 35-49 years with active or convalescent COVID-19. Each CDR3 is given with its conserved first and last residue. Each record gives: V gene, CDR3 length, clone size, CDR3 protein. Some rows have no size entry. The others give once, few or many, or a class for an expanded clone.

V: TRBV3-1/TRBV3-2
length: 17
size: -
CDR3: CASSLQRGPRGRDTQYF

V: TRBV9
length: 16
size: -
CDR3: CASSVASGTDLNEQFF

V: TRBV30
length: 12
size: -
CDR3: CAWDRDNSPLHF

V: TRBV10-1
length: 19
size: -
CDR3: CASSESPGYGPLSYNEQFF

V: TRBV10-3
length: 14
size: -
CDR3: CAISESTLNYGYTF

V: TRBV29-1
length: 15
size: -
CDR3: CSAEGPDKETGELFF

V: TRBV6-1
length: 17
size: -
CDR3: CASSEGPTTGAAYEQYF

V: TRBV28
length: 17
size: -
CDR3: CASSHRQESSYNSPLHF

V: TRBV5-6
length: 14
size: -
CDR3: CASSSSTDQETQYF

V: TRBV2
length: 14
size: -
CDR3: CASREDGVNTEAFF

V: TRBV3-1/TRBV3-2
length: 15
size: -
CDR3: CASSVIAGFGNIQYF

V: TRBV5-1
length: 14
size: -
CDR3: CASSSRGFTDTQYF

V: TRBV6-1
length: 14
size: -
CDR3: CASSEAEDFEPQHF

V: TRBV9
length: 15
size: -
CDR3: CASSEDSPSTDTQYF

V: TRBV5-1
length: 16
size: -
CDR3: CASSLEGAGLQETQYF

V: TRBV7-9
length: 12
size: once
CDR3: CASSLGAGEQFF

V: TRBV7-9
length: 16
size: few
CDR3: CASSDDRIAGANVLTF

V: TRBV2
length: 13
size: -
CDR3: CASNLDRGYGYTF

V: TRBV5-1
length: 13
size: -
CDR3: CASSRPQGNEQFF

V: TRBV30
length: 13
size: -
CDR3: CAWNPLAEETQYF

V: TRBV6-6
length: 16
size: -
CDR3: CASSYSILELARTQYF

V: TRBV24-1
length: 15
size: -
CDR3: CATSDTGFGNQPQHF